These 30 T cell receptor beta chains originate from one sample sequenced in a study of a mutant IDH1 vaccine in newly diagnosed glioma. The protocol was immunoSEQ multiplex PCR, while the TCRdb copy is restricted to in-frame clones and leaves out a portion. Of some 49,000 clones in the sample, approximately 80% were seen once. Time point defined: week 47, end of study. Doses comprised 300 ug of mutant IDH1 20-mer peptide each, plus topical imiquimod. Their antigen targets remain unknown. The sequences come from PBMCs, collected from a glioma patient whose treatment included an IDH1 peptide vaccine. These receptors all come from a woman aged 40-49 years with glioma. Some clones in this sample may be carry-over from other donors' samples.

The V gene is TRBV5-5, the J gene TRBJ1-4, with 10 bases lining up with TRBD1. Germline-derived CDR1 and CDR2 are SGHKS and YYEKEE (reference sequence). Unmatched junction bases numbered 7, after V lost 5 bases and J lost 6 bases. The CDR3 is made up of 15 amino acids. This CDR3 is CASRIYGTGDEKLFF. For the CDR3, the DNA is TGTGCCAGCAGAATATACGGGACAGGGGATGAAAAACTGTTTTTT. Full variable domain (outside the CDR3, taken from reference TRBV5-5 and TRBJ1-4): DAGVTQSPTHLIKTRGQQVTLRCSPISGHKSVSWYQQVLGQGPQFIFQYYEKEERGRGNFPDRFSARQFPNYSSELNVNALLLGDSALYLCASRIYGTGDEKLFFGSGTQLSVL.

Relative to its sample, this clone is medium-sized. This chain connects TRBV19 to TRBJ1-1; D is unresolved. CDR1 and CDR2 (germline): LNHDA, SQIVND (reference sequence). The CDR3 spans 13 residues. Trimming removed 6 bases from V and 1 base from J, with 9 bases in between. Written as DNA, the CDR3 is TGTGCCAGTAGCACCCAGCGGAACACTGAAGCTTTCTTT. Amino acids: CASSTQRNTEAFF. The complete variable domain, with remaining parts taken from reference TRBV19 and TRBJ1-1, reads DGGITQSPKYLFRKEGQNVTLSCEQNLNHDAMYWYRQDPGQGLRLIYYSQIVNDFQKGDIAEGYSVSREKKESFPLTVTSAQKNPTAFYLCASSTQRNTEAFFGQGTRLTVV.

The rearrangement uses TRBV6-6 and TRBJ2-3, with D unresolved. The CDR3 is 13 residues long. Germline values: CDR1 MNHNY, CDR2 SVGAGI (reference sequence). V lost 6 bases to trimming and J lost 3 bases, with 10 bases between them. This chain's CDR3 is CASRSPATDTQYF. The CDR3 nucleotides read TGTGCCAGCAGGTCCCCGGCTACAGATACGCAGTATTTT.

In DNA form, the CDR3 reads TGTGCCAGCAGTCGACAGGGGGCGCAGCTAGGAGGCTACACCTTC. It yields the protein CASSRQGAQLGGYTF. V gene TRBV2 combines with J gene TRBJ1-2, with TRBD1 matching over 10 bases. Trimming at V came to 5 bases and at J to 8 bases, leaving 11 bases not matched to a gene. There are 15 residues in the CDR3. Per germline, CDR1 SNHLY and CDR2 FYNNEI.

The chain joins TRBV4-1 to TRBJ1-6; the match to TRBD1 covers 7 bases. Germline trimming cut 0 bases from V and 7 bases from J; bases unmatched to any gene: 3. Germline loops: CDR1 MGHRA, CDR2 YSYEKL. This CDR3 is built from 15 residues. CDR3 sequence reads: CASSQEQGTNSPLHF. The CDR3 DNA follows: TGCGCCAGCAGCCAAGAACAGGGGACCAATTCACCCCTCCACTTT.

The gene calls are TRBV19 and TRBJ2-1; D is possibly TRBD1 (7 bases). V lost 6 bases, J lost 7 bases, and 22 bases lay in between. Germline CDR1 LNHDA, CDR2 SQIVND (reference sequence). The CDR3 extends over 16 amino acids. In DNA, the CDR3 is TGTGCCAGTAGCACGTCGACAGGGAGGATCGGTAATGAGCAGTTCTTC. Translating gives CASSTSTGRIGNEQFF.

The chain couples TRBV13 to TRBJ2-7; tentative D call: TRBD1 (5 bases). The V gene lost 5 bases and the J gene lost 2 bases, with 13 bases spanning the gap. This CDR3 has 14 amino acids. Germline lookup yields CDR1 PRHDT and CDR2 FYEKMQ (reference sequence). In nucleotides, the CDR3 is TGTGCCAGCAGCCGACAGAGTGACACCTACGAGCAGTACTTC. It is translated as CASSRQSDTYEQYF.

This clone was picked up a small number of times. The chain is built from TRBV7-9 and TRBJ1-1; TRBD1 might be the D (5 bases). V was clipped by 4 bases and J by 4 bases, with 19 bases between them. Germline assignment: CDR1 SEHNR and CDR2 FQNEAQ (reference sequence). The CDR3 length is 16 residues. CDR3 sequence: CASSSIGVGGGTEAFF. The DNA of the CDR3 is TGTGCCAGCAGCTCAATAGGTGTGGGGGGGGGCACTGAAGCTTTCTTT.

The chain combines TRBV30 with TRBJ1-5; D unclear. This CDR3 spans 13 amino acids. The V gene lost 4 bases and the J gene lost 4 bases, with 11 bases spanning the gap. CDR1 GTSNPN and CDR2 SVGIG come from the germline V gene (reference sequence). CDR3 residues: CAWNVAGNQPQHF. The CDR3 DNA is TGTGCCTGGAACGTGGCGGGAAATCAGCCCCAGCATTTT.

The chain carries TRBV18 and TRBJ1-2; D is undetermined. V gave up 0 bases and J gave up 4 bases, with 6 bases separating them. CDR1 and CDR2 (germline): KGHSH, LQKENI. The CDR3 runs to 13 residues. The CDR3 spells CASSPPSSYGYTF. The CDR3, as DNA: TGTGCCAGCTCACCACCGTCGTCCTATGGCTACACCTTC.

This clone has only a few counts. As DNA, the CDR3 is TGTGCCAGCAGCTTGGGGGTGGACAATCAGCCCCAGCATTTT. Residues: CASSLGVDNQPQHF. J is TRBJ1-5 and V is TRBV5-6, with D hard to call. The germline gives CDR1 SGHDT, CDR2 YYEEEE. V was cut by 0 bases and J by 3 bases, with 7 bases left in between. This CDR3 contains 14 residues.

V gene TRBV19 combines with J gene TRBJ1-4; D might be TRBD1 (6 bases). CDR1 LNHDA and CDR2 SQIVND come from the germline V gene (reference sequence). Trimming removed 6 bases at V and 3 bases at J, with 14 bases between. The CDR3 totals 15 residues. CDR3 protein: CASSQQGLSNEKLFF. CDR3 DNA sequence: TGTGCCAGTAGCCAACAGGGCCTTTCTAATGAAAAACTGTTTTTT.

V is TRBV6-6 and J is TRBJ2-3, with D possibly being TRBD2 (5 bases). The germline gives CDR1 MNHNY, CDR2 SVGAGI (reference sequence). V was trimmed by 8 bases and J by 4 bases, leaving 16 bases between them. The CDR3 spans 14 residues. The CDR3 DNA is TGTGCCAGCGAAGGGCGGGTGCGGGCAGATACGCAGTATTTT. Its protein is CASEGRVRADTQYF.

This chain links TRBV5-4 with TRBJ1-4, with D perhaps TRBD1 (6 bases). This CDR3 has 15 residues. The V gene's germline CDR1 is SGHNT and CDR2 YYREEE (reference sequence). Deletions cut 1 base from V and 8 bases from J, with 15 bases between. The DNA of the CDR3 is TGTGCCAGCAGCTTGATGATGGGGGCAGGGGAAAAACTGTTTTTT. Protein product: CASSLMMGAGEKLFF.

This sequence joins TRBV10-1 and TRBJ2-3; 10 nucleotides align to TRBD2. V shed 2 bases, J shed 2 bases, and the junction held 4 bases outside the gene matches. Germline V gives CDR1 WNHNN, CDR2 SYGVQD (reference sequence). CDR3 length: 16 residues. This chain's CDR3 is CASSEGLAGDTDTQYF. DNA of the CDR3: TGCGCCAGCAGTGAGGGCCTAGCGGGGGACACAGATACGCAGTATTTT.

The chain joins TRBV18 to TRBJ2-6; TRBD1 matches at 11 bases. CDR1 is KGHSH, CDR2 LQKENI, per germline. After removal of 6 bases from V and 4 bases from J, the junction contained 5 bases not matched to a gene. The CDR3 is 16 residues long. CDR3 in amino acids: CASSGQGDAGANVLTF. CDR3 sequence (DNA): TGTGCCAGCTCGGGACAGGGGGATGCAGGGGCCAACGTCCTGACTTTC. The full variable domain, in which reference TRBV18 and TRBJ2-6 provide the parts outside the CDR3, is NAGVMQNPRHLVRRRGQEARLRCSPMKGHSHVYWYRQLPEEGLKFMVYLQKENIIDESGMPKERFSAEFPKEGPSILRIQQVVRGDSAAYFCASSGQGDAGANVLTFGAGSRLTVL.

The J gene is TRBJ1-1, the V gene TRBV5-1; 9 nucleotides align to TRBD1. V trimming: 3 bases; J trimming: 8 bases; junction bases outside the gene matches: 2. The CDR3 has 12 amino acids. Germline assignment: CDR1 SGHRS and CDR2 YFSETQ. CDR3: CASSYDRGEAFF. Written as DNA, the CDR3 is TGCGCCAGCAGCTACGACAGGGGGGAAGCTTTCTTT.

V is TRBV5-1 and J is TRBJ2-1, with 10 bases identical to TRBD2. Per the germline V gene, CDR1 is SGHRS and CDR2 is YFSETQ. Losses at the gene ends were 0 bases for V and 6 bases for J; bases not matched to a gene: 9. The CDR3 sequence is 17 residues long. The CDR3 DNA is TGCGCCAGCAGCTTGGCCAGCGGGGGGGCCTGGGGCAATGAGCAGTTCTTC. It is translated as CASSLASGGAWGNEQFF.

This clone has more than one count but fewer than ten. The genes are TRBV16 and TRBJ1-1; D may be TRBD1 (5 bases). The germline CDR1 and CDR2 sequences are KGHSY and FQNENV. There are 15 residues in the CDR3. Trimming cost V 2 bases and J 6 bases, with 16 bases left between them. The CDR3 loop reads CASSQPQGVSSEAFF. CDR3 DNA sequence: TGTGCCAGCAGCCAACCGCAGGGTGTATCTTCTGAAGCTTTCTTT.

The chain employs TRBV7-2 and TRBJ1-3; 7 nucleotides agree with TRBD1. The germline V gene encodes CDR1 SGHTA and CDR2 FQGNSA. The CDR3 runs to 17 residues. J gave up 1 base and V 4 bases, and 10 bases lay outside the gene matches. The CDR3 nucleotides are TGTGCCAGCAGCTCTCTATCCGGGACAGTATCTGGAAACACCATATATTTT. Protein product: CASSSLSGTVSGNTIYF.

CDR3 sequence (DNA): TGTGCCAGCAGCGTACCCAGGACAGGGGGCACAGATACGCAGTATTTT. Protein: CASSVPRTGGTDTQYF. The rearrangement links TRBV9 to TRBJ2-3, with 9 positions matching TRBD1. The J segment lost 1 base and the V segment lost 1 base, leaving 4 bases of the junction unmatched. Germline V lookup: CDR1 SGDLS, CDR2 YYNGEE. The CDR3 totals 16 residues. Using reference TRBV9 and TRBJ2-3 for the parts outside the CDR3, the full variable domain is DSGVTQTPKHLITATGQRVTLRCSPRSGDLSVYWYQQSLDQGLQFLIQYYNGEERAKGNILERFSAQQFPDLHSELNLSSLELGDSALYFCASSVPRTGGTDTQYFGPGTRLTVL.

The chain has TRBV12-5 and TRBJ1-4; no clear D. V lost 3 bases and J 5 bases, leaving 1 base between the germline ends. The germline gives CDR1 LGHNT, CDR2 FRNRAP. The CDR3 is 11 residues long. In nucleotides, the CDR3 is TGTGCTAGTGGTTTCAATGAAAAACTGTTTTTT. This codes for CASGFNEKLFF.

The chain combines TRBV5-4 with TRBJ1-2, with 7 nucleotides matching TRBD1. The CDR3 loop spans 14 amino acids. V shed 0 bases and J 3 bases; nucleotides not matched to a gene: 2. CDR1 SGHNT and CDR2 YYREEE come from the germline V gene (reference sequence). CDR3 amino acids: CASSLAGQYYGYTF. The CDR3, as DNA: TGTGCCAGCAGCTTGGCGGGACAGTACTATGGCTACACCTTC.

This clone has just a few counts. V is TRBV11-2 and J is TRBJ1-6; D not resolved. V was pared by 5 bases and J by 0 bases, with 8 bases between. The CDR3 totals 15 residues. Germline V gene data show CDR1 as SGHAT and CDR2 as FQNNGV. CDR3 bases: TGTGCCAGCAGCGTCAGTAGCTCCTATAATTCACCCCTCCACTTT. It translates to CASSVSSSYNSPLHF.

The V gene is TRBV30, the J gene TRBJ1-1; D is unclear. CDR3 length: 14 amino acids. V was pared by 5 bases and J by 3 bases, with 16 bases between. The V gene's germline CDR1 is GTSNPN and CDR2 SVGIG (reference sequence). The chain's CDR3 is CAWGGIDGYTEAFF. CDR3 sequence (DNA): TGTGCCTGGGGTGGGATTGACGGGTACACTGAAGCTTTCTTT.

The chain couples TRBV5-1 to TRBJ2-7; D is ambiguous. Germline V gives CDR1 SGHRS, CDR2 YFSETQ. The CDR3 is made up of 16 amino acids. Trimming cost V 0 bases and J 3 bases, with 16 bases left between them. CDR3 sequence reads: CASSLGAAGPGYEQYF. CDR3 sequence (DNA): TGCGCCAGCAGCTTGGGGGCCGCCGGACCGGGCTACGAGCAGTACTTC.

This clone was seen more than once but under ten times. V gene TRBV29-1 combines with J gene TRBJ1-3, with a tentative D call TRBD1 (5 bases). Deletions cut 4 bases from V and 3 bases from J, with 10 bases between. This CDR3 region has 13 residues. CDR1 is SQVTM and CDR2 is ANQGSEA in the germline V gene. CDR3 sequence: CSVARGRGNTIYF. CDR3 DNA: TGCAGCGTTGCACGGGGCCGTGGAAACACCATATATTTT.

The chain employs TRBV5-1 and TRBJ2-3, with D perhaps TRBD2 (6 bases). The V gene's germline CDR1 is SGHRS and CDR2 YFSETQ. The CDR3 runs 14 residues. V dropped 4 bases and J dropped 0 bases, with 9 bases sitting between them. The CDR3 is CASSSLASTDTQYF. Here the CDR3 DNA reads TGCGCCAGCAGCAGCCTAGCGAGCACAGATACGCAGTATTTT.

The CDR3 is CASSNPRGRREKLFF. CDR3 DNA: TGTGCCAGCAGCAACCCTCGGGGCCGGCGTGAAAAACTGTTTTTT. The gene calls are TRBV2 and TRBJ1-4; tentative D call: TRBD1 (5 bases). The CDR3 totals 15 residues. In germline, CDR1 is SNHLY, CDR2 FYNNEI. Deletions cut 6 bases from V and 7 bases from J, with 18 bases between.

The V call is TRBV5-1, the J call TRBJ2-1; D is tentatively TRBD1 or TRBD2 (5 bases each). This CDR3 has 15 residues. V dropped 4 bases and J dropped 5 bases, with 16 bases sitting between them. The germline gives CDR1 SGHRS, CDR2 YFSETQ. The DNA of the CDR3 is TGCGCCAGCAGCCTTTCTGGGACCGCGCACAATGAGCAGTTCTTC. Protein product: CASSLSGTAHNEQFF.